What follows are 32 T cell receptor beta chains derived from one specimen sequenced in a study of cytomegalovirus exposure and HLA in healthy donors. The table came from immunoSEQ multiplex PCR; TCRdb's copy has only in-frame clones and leaves some out. The top ten clones hold about 0.99% of a sample with about 280,000 clones, around 89% of them seen once. The sequenced material came from PBMCs. These receptor sequences come from a woman aged 18-35 years in good health and CMV-seronegative.

The chain uses TRBV28 and TRBJ2-3; perhaps TRBD2 as D (6 bases). The germline V gene encodes CDR1 MDHEN and CDR2 SYDVKM. Between the trimmed V and J ends, which lost 7 bases and 9 bases, there was a span of 17 bases. The CDR3 has 13 residues. CDR3 region: CASNLPGSWTQYF. The CDR3 region has the DNA TGTGCCAGCAACCTTCCCGGGAGTTGGACGCAGTATTTT.

V gene TRBV5-1 combines with J gene TRBJ2-3; 10 nucleotides line up with TRBD2. The J segment lost 3 bases and the V segment lost 6 bases, leaving 7 bases of the junction unmatched. The germline V gene has CDR1 SGHRS and CDR2 YFSETQ. CDR3 length: 15 amino acids. The chain's CDR3 is CASTLAGVSTDTQYF. Written as DNA, the CDR3 is TGCGCCAGCACCCTAGCGGGAGTCAGTACAGATACGCAGTATTTT.

The DNA for the CDR3 is TGTGCCAGCAGTTTATACCGACAGGGAAGAAGTAGCAATCAGCCCCAGCATTTT. Its protein product is CASSLYRQGRSSNQPQHF. The chain links TRBV28 to TRBJ1-5; 7 bases are a match to TRBD1. The CDR3 is made up of 18 amino acids. Germline lookup yields CDR1 MDHEN and CDR2 SYDVKM. Trimming cost V 1 base and J 0 bases; bases outside gene matches: 9.

The chain joins TRBV10-3 to TRBJ2-3; possible D gene TRBD1, 5 bases. V was pared by 4 bases and J by 0 bases, with 11 bases between. The CDR3 loop spans 15 amino acids. The germline V gene has CDR1 ENHRY and CDR2 SYGVKD. The CDR3 spells CAISATEQSTDTQYF. CDR3 sequence (DNA): TGTGCCATCAGTGCGACAGAGCAAAGCACAGATACGCAGTATTTT.

The chain links TRBV28 to TRBJ2-7; tentative D call: TRBD2 (6 bases). CDR1 is MDHEN and CDR2 is SYDVKM in the germline V gene. CDR3 length: 13 residues. The germline V and J ends were trimmed by 3 bases and 4 bases, with 10 bases remaining between them. For the CDR3, the DNA is TGTGCCAGCAGTTTCCCCCGGGGGTACGAGCAGTACTTC. Translated: CASSFPRGYEQYF.

The rearrangement uses TRBV5-1 and TRBJ1-1; 7 nucleotides align to TRBD1. The CDR3 is 15 amino acids. Trimming cost V 0 bases and J 0 bases; bases outside gene matches: 2. Per the germline V gene, CDR1 is SGHRS and CDR2 is YFSETQ. CDR3 sequence (DNA): TGCGCCAGCAGCTTGGCGGGACAGATGAACACTGAAGCTTTCTTT. Its translation: CASSLAGQMNTEAFF.

The chain combines TRBV30 with TRBJ2-1; TRBD2 aligns across 8 bases. The CDR3 runs 14 residues. Germline CDR1 is GTSNPN and CDR2 is SVGIG (reference sequence). V trimming: 2 bases; J trimming: 6 bases; junction bases outside the gene matches: 6. CDR3 loop: CAWSPGLGLNEQFF. CDR3 bases: TGTGCCTGGAGTCCGGGACTAGGACTCAATGAGCAGTTCTTC.

The chain uses TRBV5-6 and TRBJ2-1, with TRBD2 as a possible D gene (6 bases). The CDR3 is 19 amino acids. The V and J ends lost 2 bases and 5 bases respectively, with 26 bases between them. From germline, CDR1 is SGHDT and CDR2 YYEEEE. CDR3 in amino acids: CASSFSSTRAGPADNEQFF. In DNA, the CDR3 is TGTGCCAGCAGCTTTTCGTCGACTAGGGCAGGGCCCGCAGACAATGAGCAGTTCTTC.

Concerning this clone itself: The identical CDR3 is also encoded by other nucleotide sequences in the sample. This chain links TRBV20-1 with TRBJ1-1; D unclear. Germline V gene lookup returns CDR1 DFQATT and CDR2 SNEGSKA (reference sequence). This CDR3 has 11 residues. Trimming took off 0 bases at V and 5 bases at J, with 4 bases between the two ends. The CDR3 loop is CSARDRTEAFF. CDR3 sequence (DNA): TGCAGTGCTAGAGATCGGACTGAAGCTTTCTTT.

The V gene is TRBV25-1, the J gene TRBJ2-1, with 7 bases fitting TRBD2. Germline-derived CDR1 and CDR2 are MGHDK and SYGVNS. There are 12 residues in the CDR3. J was trimmed by 9 bases and V by 5 bases; bases with no gene match: 4. The CDR3 spells CASSRTSVEQFF. The CDR3 coding sequence is TGTGCCAGCAGTCGCACTAGCGTTGAGCAGTTCTTC.

The chain joins TRBV5-6 to TRBJ1-2, with TRBD1 matching 7 bases. V dropped 2 bases and J dropped 8; count of bases not matched to a gene: 15. The CDR3 consists of 16 residues. The germline gives CDR1 SGHDT, CDR2 YYEEEE. CDR3 amino acids: CASSLGRQGGLWGYTF. The CDR3 bases are TGTGCCAGCAGCTTAGGGAGACAGGGTGGACTATGGGGCTACACCTTC.

The rearrangement joins TRBV4-3 to TRBJ1-2, with 7 bases matching TRBD1. The CDR3 loop spans 16 amino acids. Germline V gene sequence: CDR1 LGHNA, CDR2 YSLEER. The V and J ends lost 3 bases and 4 bases, in that order; junction bases with no gene match: 11. The DNA for the CDR3 is TGCGCCAGCAGCCACGCCCAGAGGGGGCGCAGCTATGGCTACACCTTC. It yields the protein CASSHAQRGRSYGYTF.

The chain has TRBV29-1 and TRBJ2-3; tentatively, D is TRBD2 (5 bases). The V and J ends lost 4 bases and 2 bases respectively, with 16 bases between them. CDR3 size: 15 residues. Germline CDR1 reads SQVTM; CDR2 reads ANQGSEA. Written as DNA, the CDR3 is TGCAGCGTTGTTGTGGATAGCGTCTCCACAGATACGCAGTATTTT. Encoded protein: CSVVVDSVSTDTQYF.

This chain joins TRBV10-3 and TRBJ2-1, with TRBD2 identical over 7 bases. The CDR3 is made up of 14 amino acids. Germline V gives CDR1 ENHRY, CDR2 SYGVKD. Unmatched junction bases numbered 9, after V lost 5 bases and J lost 8 bases. In DNA form, the CDR3 reads TGTGCCATCAGTTCGGGACTATGGCCCGATGAGCAGTTCTTC. Translating it yields CAISSGLWPDEQFF.

The chain links TRBV5-1 to TRBJ2-1, with TRBD1 as a possible D gene (5 bases). Germline V gene lookup returns CDR1 SGHRS and CDR2 YFSETQ. The ends were cut back, 9 bases at V and 4 bases at J, with 23 bases in the middle. The CDR3 loop spans 16 amino acids. CDR3 DNA: TGCGCCACTTCACAGGACGCGACCTCCCATTACAATGAGCAGTTCTTC. As protein: CATSQDATSHYNEQFF.

V usage is TRBV30 and J usage is TRBJ2-7; D call uncertain. CDR1 and CDR2 from the germline V gene are GTSNPN and SVGIG (reference sequence). The V gene lost 3 bases and the J gene lost 3 bases, with 9 bases spanning the gap. CDR3 length equals 12 residues. The CDR3 protein is CAWRRHNYEQYF. CDR3 sequence (DNA): TGTGCCTGGAGGCGACATAACTACGAGCAGTACTTC.

This chain uses TRBV2 with TRBJ1-4, with D perhaps matching TRBD1 (5 bases). This CDR3 comprises 12 residues. Trimming stripped 5 bases from V and 12 bases from J, with 13 bases between. Germline V gene lookup returns CDR1 SNHLY and CDR2 FYNNEI. The CDR3: CASSPDSDQLFF. In DNA, the CDR3 is TGTGCCAGCAGTCCAGACAGCGACCAACTGTTTTTT.

This clone has only one observation. The CDR3 nucleotides read TGTGCCACCAGCAGGGAGGGCCTAGCGGGGCCCACCTCCTACAATGAGCAGTTCTTC. Translating it yields CATSREGLAGPTSYNEQFF. The V and J genes are TRBV15 and TRBJ2-1, with TRBD2 matching over 9 bases. Per the germline V gene, CDR1 is LNHNV and CDR2 is YYDKDF (reference sequence). After removal of 3 bases from V and 0 bases from J, the junction contained 12 bases not matched to a gene. The CDR3 sequence is 19 residues long. Looking up the rest from reference TRBV15 and TRBJ2-1 gives the full variable domain: DAMVIQNPRYQVTQFGKPVTLSCSQTLNHNVMYWYQQKSSQAPKLLFHYYDKDFNNEADTPDNFQSRRPNTSFCFLDIRSPGLGDTAMYLCATSREGLAGPTSYNEQFFGPGTRLTVL.

The chain has TRBV18 and TRBJ1-3; unclear D gene. The CDR3 has 13 residues. Germline CDR1 reads KGHSH; CDR2 reads LQKENI. Trimming cost V 3 bases and J 3 bases, with 6 bases left between them. The CDR3 sequence: CASSPGSGNTIYF. The CDR3, as DNA: TGTGCCAGCTCACCCGGGAGTGGAAACACCATATATTTT.

The rearrangement joins TRBV6-1 to TRBJ1-1, with a possible D match to TRBD1 (5 bases). CDR1 MNHNS and CDR2 SASEGT come from the germline V gene. The CDR3 is 15 residues long. Trimming cost V 3 bases and J 0 bases, with 11 bases left between them. CDR3 DNA: TGTGCCAGCAGTGACCTGGGGCGGATGAACACTGAAGCTTTCTTT. Its protein is CASSDLGRMNTEAFF.

The J gene is TRBJ2-7, the V gene TRBV5-1; the D gene is possibly TRBD1 (5 bases). The CDR3 contains 13 residues. Germline V gives CDR1 SGHRS, CDR2 YFSETQ. The ends were cut back, 4 bases at V and 2 bases at J, with 10 bases in the middle. The CDR3 DNA follows: TGCGCCAGCAGCCGGACAACGACCTACGAGCAGTACTTC. It translates to CASSRTTTYEQYF.

The chain joins TRBV7-2 to TRBJ2-1; 8 bases map to TRBD1. V lost 3 bases to trimming and J lost 10 bases; unmatched junction nucleotides: 11. The CDR3 loop spans 15 amino acids. In germline, CDR1 is SGHTA, CDR2 FQGNSA. CDR3 bases: TGTGCCAGCAGCTTGCAGGCGAGCGGACAGGGAGAGCAGTTCTTC. Its translation is CASSLQASGQGEQFF.

This clone was detected once. V is TRBV7-9 and J is TRBJ2-1; 7 nucleotides line up with TRBD2. Germline CDR1 SEHNR, CDR2 FQNEAQ (reference sequence). Losses at the gene ends were 6 bases for V and 6 bases for J; bases not matched to a gene: 5. CDR3 length: 13 residues. CDR3 bases: TGTGCCAGCAGGGGGGGGGTGTCCAATGAGCAGTTCTTC. Translated: CASRGGVSNEQFF.

V is TRBV2 and J is TRBJ2-1, with D unresolved. The CDR3 is 12 amino acids. Per germline, CDR1 SNHLY and CDR2 FYNNEI. V was cut by 6 bases and J by 6 bases, with 9 bases left in between. This CDR3 is CASRDRSNEQFF. In DNA form, the CDR3 reads TGTGCCAGCAGAGATAGAAGCAATGAGCAGTTCTTC.

This chain connects TRBV28 to TRBJ2-7; TRBD1 matches 10 bases. V was pared by 10 bases and J by 2 bases, with 11 bases of the junction left unmatched. Looked up from germline, CDR1 is MDHEN and CDR2 is SYDVKM. CDR3 length: 15 residues. CDR3: CATIGGGQGAYEQYF. The CDR3 DNA reads TGTGCCACCATAGGGGGTGGACAGGGGGCCTACGAGCAGTACTTC. Together with reference TRBV28 and TRBJ2-7, the CDR3 gives the full variable domain: DVKVTQSSRYLVKRTGEKVFLECVQDMDHENMFWYRQDPGLGLRLIYFSYDVKMKEKGDIPEGYSVSREKKERFSLILESASTNQTSMYLCATIGGGQGAYEQYFGPGTRLTVT.

The chain uses TRBV27 and TRBJ2-1; D might be TRBD1 (6 bases). Between the trimmed V and J ends, which lost 8 bases and 8 bases, there was a span of 10 bases. The length of the CDR3 is 11 residues. Germline values: CDR1 MNHEY, CDR2 SMNVEV (reference sequence). DNA for the CDR3: TGTGCCAGCCACAGGGCCCATGAGCAGTTCTTC. This encodes CASHRAHEQFF.

The V call is TRBV6-5, the J call TRBJ1-4; perhaps TRBD1 as D (5 bases). Trimming shortened V by 2 bases and J by 3 bases, and 7 bases separated the two germline ends. The V gene's germline CDR1 is MNHEY and CDR2 SVGAGI. This CDR3 contains 14 residues. The DNA of the CDR3 is TGTGCCAGCAGTTACGGGGGGGCTAATGAAAAACTGTTTTTT. It encodes CASSYGGANEKLFF.

This chain joins TRBV5-1 and TRBJ2-5; a weak D match, TRBD1 (5 bases). Trimming left V 1 base short and J 7 bases short, with 14 bases between. The CDR3 has 14 residues. Germline loops: CDR1 SGHRS, CDR2 YFSETQ. The CDR3 bases are TGCGCCAGCAGCTTGCAGGGTCCTGGTGGGACCCAGTACTTC. As protein: CASSLQGPGGTQYF. The complete variable domain, with remaining parts taken from reference TRBV5-1 and TRBJ2-5, reads KAGVTQTPRYLIKTRGQQVTLSCSPISGHRSVSWYQQTPGQGLQFLFEYFSETQRNKGNFPGRFSGRQFSNSRSEMNVSTLELGDSALYLCASSLQGPGGTQYFGPGTRLLVL.

V gene TRBV15 combines with J gene TRBJ2-1; 7 bases fit TRBD1. CDR1 is LNHNV, CDR2 YYDKDF, per germline (reference sequence). The length of the CDR3 is 18 residues. V was clipped by 0 bases and J by 3 bases; unmatched bases: 11. As DNA, the CDR3 is TGTGCCACCAGCAGAGAGACAAGGAAGGGGGCCTACTACAATGAGCAGTTCTTC. Its protein is CATSRETRKGAYYNEQFF.

Comments on this clone: One end of the junction fails to match germline, which may point to a read error. The gene calls are TRBV27 and TRBJ2-3, with TRBD2 matching over 11 bases. The CDR3 runs to 16 residues. Germline values: CDR1 MNHEY, CDR2 SMNVEV (reference sequence). CDR3 in amino acids: CASSPFYGTSGDRQYF. CDR3 coding DNA: TGTGCCAGCAGTCCTTTTTACGGGACTAGCGGAGATAGGCAGTATTTT.

This clone occurred a few times. The V gene is TRBV6-1, the J gene TRBJ1-5; TRBD1 aligns across 7 bases. From germline, CDR1 is MNHNS and CDR2 SASEGT. The CDR3 is 16 amino acids. Trimming removed 4 bases from V and 6 bases from J; junction bases left unmatched: 12. CDR3 sequence (DNA): TGTGCCAGCAGTGGTCTCCTTGAGGGGGCCCGTCAGCCCCAGCATTTT. Translation gives CASSGLLEGARQPQHF.

This chain uses TRBV5-1 with TRBJ1-1, with unresolved D. The CDR3 loop spans 14 amino acids. CDR1 is SGHRS, CDR2 YFSETQ, per germline. Trimming pared 0 bases from V and 4 bases from J, leaving 10 bases between. The CDR3 sequence: CASSLVPGGTEAFF. The CDR3 DNA reads as TGCGCCAGCAGCTTGGTTCCGGGAGGCACTGAAGCTTTCTTT.